This TCR beta chain was retrieved from a study of cytomegalovirus exposure and HLA in healthy donors (dated by TCRdb to 2016 to 2017). Notes on the research overall: An earlier analysis of 587 of the donors reported about 300 Gb of sequence data and roughly 120 million unique TCR beta sequences obtained from about 179 million T cells. Class I and class II HLA loci were covered by the typing at four-digit resolution. The T cell repertoires of about 700 subjects were profiled by immunosequencing and related to cytomegalovirus serostatus. Because of strong linkage in the cohort, roughly five DR-DQ haplotypes were treated as single units for association and clustering. The study aimed to test whether cataloging public T cell receptors could reveal signatures of past pathogen exposure. All discovery cohort repertoires had been generated using a single sequencing platform. A later analysis re-examined previously published TCR beta repertoires from just over 650 donors and added high-resolution HLA genotyping to investigate patterns of TCR occurrence. Besides the first cohort of hundreds of subjects, a separate validation cohort made up of roughly 120 different subjects was used. A later genetic analysis used genome-wide SNP genotypes for about 60% of the roughly 700 donors, treating that subset as a discovery cohort. Donor age, sex, ethnicity and CMV serostatus were compiled alongside the repertoire data. The number of typed donors differed by locus: roughly 629-640 for A, B, C, DRB1 and DQB1; 522 for DQA1; fewer than 610 for DPA1; and approximately 450 for DPB1. Rather than drawing on any new phenotypic data, the later analysis identified candidate immune exposures from TCR beta sequences and the way those sequences occurred across donors. To predict cytomegalovirus infection status, the study brought together high-throughput TCR immunosequencing, statistical association of individual TCRs with disease status, and machine learning. Among the roughly 400 genotyped donors, around 79% belonged to the genetic ancestry cluster associated with self-reported Caucasian donors. An early release covering 500 to 750 HLA-typed donors comprised approximately 290 gigabases of sequencing data and around 85 million unique TCR sequences. An earlier analysis of some 500 of the donors used high-throughput TCR beta sequencing to judge whether each TCR beta V gene segment behaved as functional or pseudogenic. Among some 400 genotyped donors of the cohort, an average of approximately 240,000 unique TCR beta nucleotide sequences were sequenced per donor, roughly a sixth of them non-productive.

On this clone: Its specific antigen is unknown. No base quality values were provided; no much bigger clone lies one nucleotide off.

Library generation was performed with the immunoSEQ multiplex PCR assay. For the multiplex PCR, a mixture combining 60 forward primers for TCR Vbeta segments and 13 reverse primers for TCR Jbeta segments was used. Amplification of the CDR3 region of rearranged TCR beta genes was performed with a multiplex PCR assay on genomic DNA. The amplified TCR beta libraries were sequenced on the Illumina HiSeq System as 87-base-pair reads. Per the source publication's procedure: Across the 640 or so repertoires, a later analysis counted roughly 84 million unique TCR beta chains, roughly 11 million of which were shared by at least two donors. Raw reads were error-corrected and collapsed into unique sequences with a nearest-neighbor algorithm that merged closely related sequences to remove PCR and sequencing errors. To assign V, D and J gene segments, CDR3 sequences were aligned to IMGT reference sequences. For a sequence to be retained, a match of at least six nucleotides was required to both a V gene segment and a J gene segment. A rearrangement was called productive if the CDR3 had no stop codons and remained in frame with V and J, and every other rearrangement was called non-productive. Following IMGT convention, CDR3 was defined as the stretch from the second conserved V-encoded cysteine up to the conserved J-encoded phenylalanine. Sequences without an unambiguous match to a single V gene segment were excluded from the earlier analysis of 450 to 650 of the donors. An earlier analysis of 587 of the donors called V segments functional above 56.7% productive rearrangements and segregating when the between-donor standard deviation exceeded 5%. To diagnose cytomegalovirus status from the catalog of TCR beta chain sequences, a statistical classification framework was built. A later analysis assigned V and J genes by comparing TCR nucleotide sequences with IMGT/GENE-DB human TR gene sequences. Using the TCRdist pipeline, a later analysis assigned CDR3 sequences along with most-parsimonious VDJ recombination scenarios. A later analysis defined each TCR beta chain by its CDR3 amino acid sequence plus V-gene family, and excluded reads lacking a unique V-gene family. In a later analysis, around 600 highly shared, low-generation-probability nucleotide sequences were removed to address suspected cross-contamination and a sequencing artifact. For each public chain, a later analysis derived a clonal expansion index from normalized ranks of inferred template counts within each repertoire. In a later analysis, generation probabilities were computed with a VDJ recombination model fitted to out-of-frame rearrangements, and the resulting probabilities were checked against IGoR. In a later analysis, hypergeometric tests were used to score TCR-TCR, TCR-HLA and TCR-CMV co-occurrence, with a repertoire-size bias correction applied to TCR pairs. To estimate false discovery rates, a later analysis permuted the HLA or CMV assignments 20 times. In a later analysis, co-occurring TCRs were grouped using DBSCAN, with TCRdist sequence similarity added in when clustering inside HLA-allele-positive subsets. Repertoires with fewer than 30,000 or more than 120,000 public chains were left out of co-occurrence clustering, as were a few repertoires with anomalous nucleotide sharing. TCRdb re-hosts the immuneACCESS table, in-frame sequences only. Its copies lack some clones; in the studies checked, an unresolved V gene accounts for under half of them, and the cause for the rest is not known. That table supplies the V and J calls and clone size; D and trimming were determined from the DNA. Within this sample are about 160,000 clones, with over 70% of them counted one time only. The ten biggest clones cover 7.4% of the sample.

Overall study outcomes, separate from this receptor: In an earlier analysis of several hundred of the donors, most TCR beta V segments were observed in productive rearrangements about 87% or about 30% of the time, broadly matching IMGT annotations. In the study, about 150 TCR beta chains were listed as associated with cytomegalovirus. Across donors, most TCR sequences were observed very rarely, whereas some public TCRs were present in many individuals. According to a later genetic analysis, donors in an Asian-associated ancestry cluster had fewer N-insertions in productive TCRs than the approximately 710-donor mean. In a later analysis, most CMV-associated TCR beta chains were found to appear HLA-restricted, with HLA associations seemingly driven largely by CMV exposure. Three of the identified cytomegalovirus-associated TCR beta chains were confirmed in vitro to be specific for cytomegalovirus antigens. Immune exposure information for the cohort was limited to CMV serostatus. Specific HLA alleles were associated with 15,000 to 20,000 TCR beta sequences at a false discovery rate of 0.05 in a later analysis. Correlated functional status among segregating V segments might reflect linkage disequilibrium, but an unknown experimental factor could not be ruled out. The classifier was reported to diagnose cytomegalovirus status with high specificity and sensitivity in both the original and validation cohorts. The 87-base-pair reads could not distinguish some IMGT-functional V segments, including TRBV6-2 and TRBV6-3, so those segments were excluded. A cluster of highly shared sequence variants was judged likely to represent a technical artifact of the sequencing pipeline. A further reported finding was that TCR beta sequences accurately predicted the HLA-A and HLA-B alleles for most subjects in the first cohort. Because HLA typing was missing for some donors at each locus, association tests included only the typed subset. A later analysis found that TCR association rates varied across HLA loci, with DRB1 alleles showing the most associated TCRs and HLA-C alleles the fewest. Compared with equally common non-associated chains, HLA-associated TCR beta chains in a later analysis were more clonally expanded and had lower generation probabilities. In this cohort, only TCR beta chains were sequenced, and detectable features were limited by the absence of alpha or paired-chain data. It was suggested by the authors that the approach could potentially be generalized to other disease states and immunological phenotypes. In a later genetic analysis, a missense DCLRE1C variant was associated with V-gene and J-gene trimming of TCR beta chains, and the association was replicated in an independent cohort. When HLA alleles, especially DR and DQ, strongly co-occurred, attributing TCR associations to individual alleles was difficult. The presence/absence analyses assumed that sequencing depth was roughly uniform across donors, and that assumption may not be true. The earlier analysis of some 540 of the donors excluded 15 to 20 rarely observed V segments, including chromosome 9 orphons, because counts were too low. Several of the top co-occurrence clusters appeared to be linked to parvovirus B19, influenza, CMV and Epstein-Barr virus, according to a later analysis.

Taken from cysteine to phenylalanine, the CDR3 has 16 residues. The retained sequence is limited to the CDR3, 48 bases, with the frame set at the first base. According to the germline V gene, CDR1 reads ENHRY and CDR2 reads SYGVKD. V loses 0 bases at its end and J loses 7 bases; junction bases beyond the gene matches: 11. In total, approximately 690 healthy bone marrow donors made up the cohort. All cohort members were sampled while nominally healthy, although unrecorded immune exposures were likely present. The donor was CMV seropositive and was included in the group of some 290 seropositive cohort members. Every donor gave a peripheral blood sample, and the peripheral blood mononuclear cells from that sample were used for TCR beta sequencing. Genomic DNA extraction from the blood cell samples was performed with the Qiagen DNeasy Blood Extraction Kit.

The sequence is built from TRBV10-3 and TRBJ1-2; 7 of the junction bases match TRBD1. This sequence was found in a male donor in good health and CMV-seropositive. The specimen was PBMCs. The DNA sequence is as follows: TGTGCCATCAGTGAGTCGATGAGGGGGCAGGGTAGTGGCTACACCTTC. It codes for CAISESMRGQGSGYTF.